This T cell receptor beta chain is drawn from a study of shared clonotypes between healthy human individuals. In regard to this clone: The antigen remains unidentified.

The germline gives CDR1 LGHNT, CDR2 FRNRAP. This CDR3 is built from 15 residues. The V end lost 5 bases, the J end lost 7 bases, and 15 bases lay between the germline ends. The repertoire was sequenced with immunoSEQ multiplex PCR; TCRdb's copy has only in-frame clones and lacks some. The repertoire includes 2 million to 2.5 million clones, approximately 95% of them detected once, and about 0.13% sits in the top ten. General study points: Rarefaction exposed incomplete sorted-subset sequencing despite large depth. Shared across a few donors were 4% to 5% of the naive CD4 clonotypes.

J is TRBJ1-6 and V is TRBV12-5; D gene unclear. The sequenced sample was naive CD4+ T cells sorted from blood. The subset: CD45RA+ positively selected. The receptor's source is a young man in good health. CDR3 protein: CASGIDMNGNSPLHF. In nucleotides, the CDR3 is TGTGCTAGTGGTATAGATATGAATGGGAATTCACCCCTCCACTTT.